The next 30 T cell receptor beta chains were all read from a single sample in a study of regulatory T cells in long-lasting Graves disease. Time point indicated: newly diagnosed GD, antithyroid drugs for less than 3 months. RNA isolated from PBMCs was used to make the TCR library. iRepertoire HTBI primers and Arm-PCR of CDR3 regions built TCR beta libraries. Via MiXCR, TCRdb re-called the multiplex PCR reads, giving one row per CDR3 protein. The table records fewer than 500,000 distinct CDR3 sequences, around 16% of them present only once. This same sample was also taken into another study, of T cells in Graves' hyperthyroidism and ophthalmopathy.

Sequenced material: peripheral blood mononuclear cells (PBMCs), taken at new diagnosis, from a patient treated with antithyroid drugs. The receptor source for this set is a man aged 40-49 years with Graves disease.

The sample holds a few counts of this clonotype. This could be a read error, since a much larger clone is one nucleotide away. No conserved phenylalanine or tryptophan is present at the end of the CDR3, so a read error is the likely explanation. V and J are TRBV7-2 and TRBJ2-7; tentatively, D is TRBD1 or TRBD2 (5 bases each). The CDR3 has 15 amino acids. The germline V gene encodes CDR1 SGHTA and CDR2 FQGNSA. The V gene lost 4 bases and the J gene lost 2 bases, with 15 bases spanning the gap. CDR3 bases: TGTGCCAGCAGCTACGGGGCAGGGAAGGCCTACGAGCAGTACCTC. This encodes CASSYGAGKAYEQYL.

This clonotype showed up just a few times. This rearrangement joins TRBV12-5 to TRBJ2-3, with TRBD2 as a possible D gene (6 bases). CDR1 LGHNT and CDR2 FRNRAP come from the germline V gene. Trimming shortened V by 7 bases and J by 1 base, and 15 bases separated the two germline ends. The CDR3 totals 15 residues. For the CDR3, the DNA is TGTGCTAGTGCCGGGGACTCCCGGGGCACAGATACGCAGTATTTT. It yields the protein CASAGDSRGTDTQYF.

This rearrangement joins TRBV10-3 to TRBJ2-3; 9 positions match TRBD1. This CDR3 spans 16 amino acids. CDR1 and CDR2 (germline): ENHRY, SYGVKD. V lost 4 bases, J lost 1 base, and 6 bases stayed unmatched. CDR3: CAISVTGGLGTDTQYF. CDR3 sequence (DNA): TGTGCCATCAGTGTTACAGGGGGCTTAGGCACAGATACGCAGTATTTT.

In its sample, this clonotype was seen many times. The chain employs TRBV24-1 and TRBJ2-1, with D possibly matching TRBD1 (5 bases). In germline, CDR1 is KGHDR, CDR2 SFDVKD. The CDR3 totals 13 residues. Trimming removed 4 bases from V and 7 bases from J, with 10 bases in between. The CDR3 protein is CATSDQGRNEQFF. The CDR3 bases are TGTGCCACCAGTGACCAGGGAAGAAATGAGCAGTTCTTC.

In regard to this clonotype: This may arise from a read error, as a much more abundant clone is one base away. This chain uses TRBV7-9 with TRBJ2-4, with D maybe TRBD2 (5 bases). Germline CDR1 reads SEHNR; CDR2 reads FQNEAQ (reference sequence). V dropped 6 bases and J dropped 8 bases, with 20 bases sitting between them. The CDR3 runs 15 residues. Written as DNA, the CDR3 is TGTGCCAGCAGTGAATGGGGAGCCGAGCGGTACATTCAGTACTTC. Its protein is CASSEWGAERYIQYF.

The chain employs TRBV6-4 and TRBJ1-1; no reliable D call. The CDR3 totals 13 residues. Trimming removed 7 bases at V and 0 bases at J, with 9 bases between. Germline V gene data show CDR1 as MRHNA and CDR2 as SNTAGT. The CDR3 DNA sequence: TGTGCCAGCATGATCCGGATGAACACTGAAGCTTTCTTT. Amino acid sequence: CASMIRMNTEAFF.

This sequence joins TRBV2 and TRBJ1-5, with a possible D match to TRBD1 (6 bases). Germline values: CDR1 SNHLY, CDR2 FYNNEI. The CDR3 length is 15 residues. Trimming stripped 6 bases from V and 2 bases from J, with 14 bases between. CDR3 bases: TGTGCCAGCAGGACGGGGGGCTGGGGCAATCAGCCCCAGCATTTT. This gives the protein CASRTGGWGNQPQHF.

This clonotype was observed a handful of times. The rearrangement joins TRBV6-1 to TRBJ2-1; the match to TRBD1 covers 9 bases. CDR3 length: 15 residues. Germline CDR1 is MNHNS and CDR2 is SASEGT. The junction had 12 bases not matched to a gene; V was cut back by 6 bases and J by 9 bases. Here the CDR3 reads CASSHHPDRGGEQFF. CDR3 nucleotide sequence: TGTGCCAGCAGCCACCACCCGGACAGGGGAGGTGAGCAGTTCTTC.

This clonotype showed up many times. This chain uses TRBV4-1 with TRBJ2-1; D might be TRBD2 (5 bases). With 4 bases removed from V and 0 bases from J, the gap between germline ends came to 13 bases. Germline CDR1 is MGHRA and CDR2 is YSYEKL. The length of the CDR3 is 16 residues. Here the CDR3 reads CASSLNVGSSYNEQFF. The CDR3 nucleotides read TGCGCCAGCAGCCTGAACGTGGGGAGCTCCTACAATGAGCAGTTCTTC.

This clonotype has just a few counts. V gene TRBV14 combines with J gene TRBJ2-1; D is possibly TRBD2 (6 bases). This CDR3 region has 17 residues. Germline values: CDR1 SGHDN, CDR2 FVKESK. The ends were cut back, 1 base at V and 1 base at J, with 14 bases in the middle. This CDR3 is CASSQGRPLASYNEQFF. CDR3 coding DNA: TGTGCCAGCAGCCAAGGACGGCCACTAGCATCCTACAATGAGCAGTTCTTC.

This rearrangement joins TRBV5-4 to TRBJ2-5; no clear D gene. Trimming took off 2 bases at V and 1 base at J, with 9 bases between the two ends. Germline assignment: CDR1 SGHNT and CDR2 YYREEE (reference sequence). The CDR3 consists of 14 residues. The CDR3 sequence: CASSLQLSQETQYF. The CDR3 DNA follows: TGTGCCAGCAGCTTACAACTATCCCAAGAGACCCAGTACTTC.

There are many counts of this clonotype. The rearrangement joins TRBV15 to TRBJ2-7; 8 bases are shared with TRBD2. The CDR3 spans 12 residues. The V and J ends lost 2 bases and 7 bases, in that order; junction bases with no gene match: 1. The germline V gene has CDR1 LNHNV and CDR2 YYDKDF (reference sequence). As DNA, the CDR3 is TGTGCCACCAGCAGACTAGCGGGTGAGCAGTACTTC. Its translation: CATSRLAGEQYF.

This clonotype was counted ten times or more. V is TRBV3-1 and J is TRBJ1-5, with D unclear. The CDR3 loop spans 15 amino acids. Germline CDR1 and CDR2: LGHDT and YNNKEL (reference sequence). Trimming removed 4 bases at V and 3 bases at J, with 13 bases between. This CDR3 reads CASSPGGGNNQPQHF. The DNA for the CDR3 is TGTGCCAGCAGCCCAGGTGGAGGGAACAATCAGCCCCAGCATTTT. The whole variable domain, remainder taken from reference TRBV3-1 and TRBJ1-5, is DTAVSQTPKYLVTQMGNDKSIKCEQNLGHDTMYWYKQDSKKFLKIMFSYNNKELIINETVPNRFSPKSPDKAHLNLHINSLELGDSAVYFCASSPGGGNNQPQHFGDGTRLSIL.

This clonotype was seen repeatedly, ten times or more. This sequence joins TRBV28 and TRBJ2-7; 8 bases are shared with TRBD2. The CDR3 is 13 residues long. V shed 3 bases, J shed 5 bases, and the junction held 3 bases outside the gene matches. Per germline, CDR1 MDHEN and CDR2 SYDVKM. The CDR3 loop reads CASSFGGGNEQYF. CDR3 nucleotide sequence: TGTGCCAGCAGTTTCGGGGGGGGGAACGAGCAGTACTTC.

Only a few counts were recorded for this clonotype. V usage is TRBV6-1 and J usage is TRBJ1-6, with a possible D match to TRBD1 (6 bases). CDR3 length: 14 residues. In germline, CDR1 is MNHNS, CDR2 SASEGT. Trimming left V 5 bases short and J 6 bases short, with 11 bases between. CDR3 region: CASSTGGPNSPLHF. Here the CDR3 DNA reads TGTGCCAGCAGTACGGGGGGCCCTAATTCACCCCTCCACTTT.

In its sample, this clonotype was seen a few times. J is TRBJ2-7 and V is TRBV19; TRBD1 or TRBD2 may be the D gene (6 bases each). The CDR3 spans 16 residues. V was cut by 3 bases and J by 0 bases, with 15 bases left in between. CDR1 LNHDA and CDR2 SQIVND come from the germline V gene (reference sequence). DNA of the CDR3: TGTGCCAGTAGTATGACTCCGGGGGCTTTCTCCTACGAGCAGTACTTC. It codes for CASSMTPGAFSYEQYF.

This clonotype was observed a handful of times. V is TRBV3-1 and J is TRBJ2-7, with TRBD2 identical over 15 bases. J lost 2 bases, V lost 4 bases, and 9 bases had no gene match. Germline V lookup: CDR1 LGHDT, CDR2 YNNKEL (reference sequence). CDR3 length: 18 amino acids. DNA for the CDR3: TGTGCCAGCAGCCCCTTTAGGACTAGCGGGAGGGGGGCCTACGAGCAGTACTTC. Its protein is CASSPFRTSGRGAYEQYF.

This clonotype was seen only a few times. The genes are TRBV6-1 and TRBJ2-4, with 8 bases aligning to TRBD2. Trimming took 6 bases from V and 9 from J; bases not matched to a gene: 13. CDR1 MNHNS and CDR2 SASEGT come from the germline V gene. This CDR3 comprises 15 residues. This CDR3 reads CASRAGTREGGIQYF. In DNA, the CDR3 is TGTGCCAGCAGAGCCGGGACTAGGGAGGGCGGCATTCAGTACTTC.

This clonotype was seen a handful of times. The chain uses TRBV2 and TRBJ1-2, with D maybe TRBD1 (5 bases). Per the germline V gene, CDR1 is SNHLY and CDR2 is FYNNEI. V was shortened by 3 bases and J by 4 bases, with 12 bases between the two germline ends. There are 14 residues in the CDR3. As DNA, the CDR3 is TGTGCCAGCAGTGATGGGAGGGGTCGCTATGGCTACACCTTC. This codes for CASSDGRGRYGYTF.

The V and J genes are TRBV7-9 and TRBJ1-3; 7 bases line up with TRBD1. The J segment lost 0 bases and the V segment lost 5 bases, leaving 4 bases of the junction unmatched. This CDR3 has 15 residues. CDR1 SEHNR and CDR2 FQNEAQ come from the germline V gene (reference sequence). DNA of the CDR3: TGTGCCAGCAGCAACAAGGGGGCCTCTGGAAACACCATATATTTT. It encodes CASSNKGASGNTIYF.

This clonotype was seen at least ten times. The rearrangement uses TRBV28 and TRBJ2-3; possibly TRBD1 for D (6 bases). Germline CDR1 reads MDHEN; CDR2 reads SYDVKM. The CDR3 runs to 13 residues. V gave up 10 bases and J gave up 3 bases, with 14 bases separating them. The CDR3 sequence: CAIQQGRTDTQYF. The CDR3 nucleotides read TGTGCCATCCAACAGGGAAGGACAGATACGCAGTATTTT.

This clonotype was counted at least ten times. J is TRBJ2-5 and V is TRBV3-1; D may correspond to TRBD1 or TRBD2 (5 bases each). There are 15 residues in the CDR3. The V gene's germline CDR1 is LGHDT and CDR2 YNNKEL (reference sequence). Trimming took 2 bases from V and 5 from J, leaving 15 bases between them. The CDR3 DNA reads TGTGCCAGCAGCCAAATGAGGGGTCAGCAGGAGACCCAGTACTTC. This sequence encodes CASSQMRGQQETQYF.

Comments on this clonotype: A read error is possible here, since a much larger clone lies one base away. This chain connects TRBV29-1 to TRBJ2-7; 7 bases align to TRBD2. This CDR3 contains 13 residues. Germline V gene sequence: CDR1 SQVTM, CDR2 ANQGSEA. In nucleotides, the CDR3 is TGCAACGTTGGGGAGCGGGGAGGCAGCGAGCAGTACTTC. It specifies CNVGERGGSEQYF.

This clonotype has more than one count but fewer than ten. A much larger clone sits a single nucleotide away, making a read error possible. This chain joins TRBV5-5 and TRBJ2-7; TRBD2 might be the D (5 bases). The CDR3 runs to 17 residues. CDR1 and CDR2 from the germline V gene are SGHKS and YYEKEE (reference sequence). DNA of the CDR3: TGTGCCAGCAGCCAACGGATTGTCCTAGCAGGACCCTACGAGCAGCACTTC. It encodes CASSQRIVLAGPYEQHF.

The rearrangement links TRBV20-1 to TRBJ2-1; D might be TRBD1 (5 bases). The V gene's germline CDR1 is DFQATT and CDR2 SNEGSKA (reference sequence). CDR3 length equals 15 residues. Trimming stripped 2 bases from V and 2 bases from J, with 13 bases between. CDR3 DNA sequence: TGCAGTGCTAGACCCCTGGACAACGCCTACAATGAGCAGTTCTTC. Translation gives CSARPLDNAYNEQFF.

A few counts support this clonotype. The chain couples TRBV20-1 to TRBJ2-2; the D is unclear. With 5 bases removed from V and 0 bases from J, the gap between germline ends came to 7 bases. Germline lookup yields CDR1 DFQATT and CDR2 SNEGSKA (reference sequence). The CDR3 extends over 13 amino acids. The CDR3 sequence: CSAVDPNTGELFF. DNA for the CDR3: TGCAGTGCTGTCGACCCGAACACCGGGGAGCTGTTTTTT.

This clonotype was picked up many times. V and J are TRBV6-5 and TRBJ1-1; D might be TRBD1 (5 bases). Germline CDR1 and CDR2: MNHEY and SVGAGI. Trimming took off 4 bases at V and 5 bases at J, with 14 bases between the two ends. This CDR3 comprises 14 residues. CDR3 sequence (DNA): TGTGCCAGCAGTTTCGGGGCCCCCGGTACTGAAGCTTTCTTT. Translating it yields CASSFGAPGTEAFF.

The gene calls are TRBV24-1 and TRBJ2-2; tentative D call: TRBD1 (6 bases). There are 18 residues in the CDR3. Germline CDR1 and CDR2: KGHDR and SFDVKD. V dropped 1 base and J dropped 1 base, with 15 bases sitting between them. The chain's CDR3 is CATSDFHSKGQNTGELFF. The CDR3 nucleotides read TGTGCCACCAGTGATTTTCACTCCAAGGGACAGAACACCGGGGAGCTGTTTTTT.

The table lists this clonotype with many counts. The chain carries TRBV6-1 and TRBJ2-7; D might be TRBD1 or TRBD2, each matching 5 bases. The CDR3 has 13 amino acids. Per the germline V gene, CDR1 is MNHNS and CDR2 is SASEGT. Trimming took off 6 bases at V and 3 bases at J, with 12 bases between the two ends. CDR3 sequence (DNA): TGTGCCAGCAGCTCCGGGGCTATCTACGAGCAGTACTTC. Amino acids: CASSSGAIYEQYF.

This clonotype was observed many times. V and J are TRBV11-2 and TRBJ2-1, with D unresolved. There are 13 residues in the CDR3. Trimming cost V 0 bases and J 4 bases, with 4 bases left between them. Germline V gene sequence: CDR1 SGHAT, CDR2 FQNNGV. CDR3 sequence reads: CASSLEEYNEQFF. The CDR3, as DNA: TGTGCCAGCAGCTTAGAGGAATACAATGAGCAGTTCTTC. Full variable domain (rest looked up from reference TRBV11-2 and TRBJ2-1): EAGVAQSPRYKIIEKRQSVAFWCNPISGHATLYWYQQILGQGPKLLIQFQNNGVVDDSQLPKDRFSAERLKGVDSTLKIQPAKLEDSAVYLCASSLEEYNEQFFGPGTRLTVL.